This T cell receptor beta chain was captured in a study of blood T cell repertoires in COVID-19. Overall study context: The samples span acute and convalescent COVID-19 from the United States, Italy and Spain. T cells, B-cell-depleted T cells, or PBMCs supplied cDNA or gDNA.

Per the study methods: Using reference gene primer amplification, nucleated cell counts were estimated. Assay used: immunoSEQ multiplex PCR; TCRdb lists only in-frame clones, some missing. That table gives V, J and clone size, and the DNA gave D and trimming. The table has 95,000 to 150,000 clones, approximately 90% seen once. Germline assignment: CDR1 MNHNY and CDR2 SVGAGI (reference sequence). V was clipped by 5 bases and J by 2 bases; unmatched bases: 6. The CDR3 covers 15 residues. The sequence was collected from a woman older than 75 with acute or convalescent COVID-19. Material: peripheral blood. The J gene is TRBJ2-7, the V gene TRBV6-6; 10 bases agree with TRBD2. Here the CDR3 reads CASSDSAGGAYEQYF. The CDR3 bases are TGTGCCAGCAGTGATTCAGCGGGAGGGGCCTACGAGCAGTACTTC.